The 27 T cell receptor beta chains below were found in one sample sequenced in a study of shared clonotypes between healthy human individuals. TCRdb keeps only in-frame clones here, not all; method: immunoSEQ multiplex PCR. Here the sample spans about 680,000 clones, about 91% being singletons. Selected positively for CCR7 and CD45RO-negative, naive CD8 cells excluded terminally differentiated effector memory CD45RA+ cells. Material: naive CD8+ T cells sorted from blood. The source of these receptors is a man younger than 45 in good health.

This clone was observed a single time. The chain recombines TRBV27 with TRBJ2-7, with TRBD1 as a possible D gene (6 bases). V lost 8 bases to trimming and J lost 3 bases, with 20 bases between them. The CDR3 spans 15 residues. Germline CDR1 is MNHEY and CDR2 is SMNVEV (reference sequence). CDR3 sequence (DNA): TGTGCCAGCCGTATTAGGCAGGGGACACACTACGAGCAGTACTTC. Residues: CASRIRQGTHYEQYF.

The chain joins TRBV5-6 to TRBJ2-7, with D tentatively TRBD1 (5 bases). Germline loops: CDR1 SGHDT, CDR2 YYEEEE. V shed 3 bases and J shed 0 bases, with 10 bases lying between them. The CDR3 is made up of 14 amino acids. CDR3 amino acids: CASSSAGRSYEQYF. Here the CDR3 DNA reads TGTGCCAGCAGCTCCGCAGGGCGCTCCTACGAGCAGTACTTC.

This chain uses TRBV18 with TRBJ1-2; D ambiguous. The CDR3 is 15 residues long. Germline CDR1 and CDR2: KGHSH and LQKENI. V gave up 3 bases and J gave up 6 bases, with 17 bases separating them. CDR3 sequence: CASSPFSDPVDGYTF. The CDR3 DNA follows: TGTGCCAGCTCACCCTTCTCGGACCCCGTCGATGGCTACACCTTC.

This chain joins TRBV28 and TRBJ2-7; 11 nucleotides align to TRBD2. The CDR3 is 16 amino acids. J lost 3 bases, V lost 4 bases, and 8 bases had no gene match. Germline V lookup: CDR1 MDHEN, CDR2 SYDVKM. The CDR3: CASSSQLAGASYEQYF. In DNA form, the CDR3 reads TGTGCCAGCAGTTCCCAACTAGCGGGAGCCAGCTACGAGCAGTACTTC.

V gene TRBV4-1 combines with J gene TRBJ1-2; 7 positions agree with TRBD1. The germline CDR1 and CDR2 sequences are MGHRA and YSYEKL. The CDR3 loop spans 17 amino acids. With V trimmed by 0 bases and J by 1 base, 8 bases remained unmatched. The CDR3 region is CASSQDLAGTDNYGYTF. In nucleotides, the CDR3 is TGCGCCAGCAGCCAAGATCTCGCAGGGACAGATAACTATGGCTACACCTTC.

V is TRBV15 and J is TRBJ1-5, with 7 bases identical to TRBD1. CDR1 LNHNV and CDR2 YYDKDF come from the germline V gene (reference sequence). This CDR3 is 13 amino acids long. J lost 7 bases, V lost 3 bases, and 3 bases had no gene match. In DNA, the CDR3 is TGTGCCACCAGCAGTGCCAGGGGGCAGCCCCAGCATTTT. Protein: CATSSARGQPQHF.

The chain has TRBV7-9 and TRBJ2-5; 9 nucleotides align to TRBD2. CDR3 length: 16 residues. J was trimmed by 0 bases and V by 2 bases; bases with no gene match: 4. Germline assignment: CDR1 SEHNR and CDR2 FQNEAQ (reference sequence). CDR3 DNA: TGTGCCAGCAGCTTATTGGCTAGCGGGGACCAAGAGACCCAGTACTTC. Amino acid sequence: CASSLLASGDQETQYF.

The CDR3 DNA reads TGTGCCTGGACGTTGGAGGGCCCCTACGAGCAGTACTTC. Protein sequence: CAWTLEGPYEQYF. V is TRBV30 and J is TRBJ2-7; the D gene is possibly TRBD2 (6 bases). V lost 4 bases to trimming and J lost 2 bases, with 12 bases between them. CDR3 length equals 13 residues. Germline CDR1 and CDR2: GTSNPN and SVGIG (reference sequence).

Concerning this clone itself: A junction end diverges from the germline sequence, so it may reflect a read error. The V gene is TRBV13, the J gene TRBJ1-2, with a tentative D call TRBD1 (6 bases). This CDR3 region has 12 residues. Germline CDR1 PRHDT, CDR2 FYEKMQ (reference sequence). CDR3 nucleotide sequence: TGTGCCAGCAGCTTAGCAGGGGAGGTAGGCTCCTTC. Encoded protein: CASSLAGEVGSF.

V and J are TRBV11-2 and TRBJ2-7; D call uncertain. The CDR3 length is 13 residues. CDR1 is SGHAT and CDR2 is FQNNGV in the germline V gene. The germline V and J ends were trimmed by 3 bases and 2 bases, with 8 bases remaining between them. The CDR3 bases are TGTGCCAGCAGCTTGATGCGGACCTACGAGCAGTACTTC. It specifies CASSLMRTYEQYF.

The chain joins TRBV5-4 to TRBJ2-2, with 10 bases that match TRBD1. This CDR3 has 16 amino acids. Trimming took 1 base from V and 5 from J; bases not matched to a gene: 5. Germline V gene sequence: CDR1 SGHNT, CDR2 YYREEE (reference sequence). CDR3 in amino acids: CASSLSGTGVTGELFF. The CDR3 DNA reads TGTGCCAGCAGCTTGTCCGGGACAGGGGTGACCGGGGAGCTGTTTTTT. The full variable domain, completed using reference TRBV5-4 and TRBJ2-2, is ETGVTQSPTHLIKTRGQQVTLRCSSQSGHNTVSWYQQALGQGPQFIFQYYREEENGRGNFPPRFSGLQFPNYSSELNVNALELDDSALYLCASSLSGTGVTGELFFGEGSRLTVL.

J is TRBJ2-1 and V is TRBV4-1; TRBD2 agrees at 12 bases. CDR3 length equals 16 residues. Germline lookup yields CDR1 MGHRA and CDR2 YSYEKL. V lost 4 bases, J lost 9 bases, and 10 bases stayed unmatched. CDR3 protein: CASSRSGLAGYREQFF. CDR3 DNA sequence: TGCGCCAGCAGCCGAAGCGGACTAGCGGGGTATCGTGAGCAGTTCTTC.

The V gene is TRBV10-2, the J gene TRBJ1-1; D is ambiguous. The germline gives CDR1 WSHSY, CDR2 SAAADI. The CDR3 spans 13 residues. The V gene lost 3 bases and the J gene lost 5 bases, with 10 bases spanning the gap. CDR3 sequence (DNA): TGCGCCAGCAGTGACAAGGTTTGGACTGAAGCTTTCTTT. Amino acids: CASSDKVWTEAFF.

The chain has TRBV7-9 and TRBJ2-1; D gene uncertain. CDR3 length equals 11 residues. Germline V gives CDR1 SEHNR, CDR2 FQNEAQ (reference sequence). Trimming took 6 bases from V and 6 from J, leaving 6 bases between them. The CDR3 nucleotides read TGTGCCAGCAGAATAAGCAATGAGCAGTTCTTC. As protein: CASRISNEQFF.

This chain connects TRBV27 to TRBJ1-5; the D gene is possibly TRBD1 (5 bases). The V gene lost 8 bases and the J gene lost 2 bases, with 13 bases spanning the gap. CDR1 is MNHEY, CDR2 SMNVEV, per germline (reference sequence). The CDR3 has 14 residues. Here the CDR3 reads CASRYGGGNQPQHF. The CDR3 nucleotides are TGTGCCAGCCGGTACGGGGGGGGCAATCAGCCCCAGCATTTT.

The chain couples TRBV27 to TRBJ2-7; TRBD2 is a possible D gene (6 bases). Germline assignment: CDR1 MNHEY and CDR2 SMNVEV (reference sequence). Trimming removed 2 bases at V and 4 bases at J, with 9 bases between. The length of the CDR3 is 13 residues. This chain's CDR3 is CASSLAGWYEQYF. DNA of the CDR3: TGTGCCAGCAGTTTAGCGGGATGGTACGAGCAGTACTTC.

This rearrangement joins TRBV7-9 to TRBJ2-3; 7 bases match TRBD2. This CDR3 contains 15 residues. Trimming at V came to 2 bases and at J to 2 bases, leaving 4 bases not matched to a gene. CDR1 and CDR2 from the germline V gene are SEHNR and FQNEAQ (reference sequence). Here the CDR3 reads CASSLSAGDTDTQYF. CDR3 DNA sequence: TGTGCCAGCAGCTTATCCGCGGGGGACACAGATACGCAGTATTTT.

This clone was detected only once. This chain uses TRBV9 with TRBJ2-1; no definite D call. V was pared by 5 bases and J by 10 bases, with 7 bases between. The CDR3 is made up of 10 amino acids. Per germline, CDR1 SGDLS and CDR2 YYNGEE. In DNA, the CDR3 is TGTGCCAGCAGAGCCGACGAGCAGTTCTTC. It is translated as CASRADEQFF.

The chain combines TRBV15 with TRBJ2-1; a possible D gene is TRBD2 (7 bases). V lost 8 bases and J 10 bases, leaving 21 bases between the germline ends. The CDR3 covers 14 residues. Germline V gene lookup returns CDR1 LNHNV and CDR2 YYDKDF (reference sequence). The CDR3 DNA reads as TGTGCCACCTCAGGGGCGGGGGAGGCTCAGGAGCAGTTCTTC. Residues: CATSGAGEAQEQFF.

The rearrangement joins TRBV29-1 to TRBJ2-2, with a possible D match to TRBD1 (6 bases). Germline CDR1 is SQVTM and CDR2 is ANQGSEA. Trimming stripped 3 bases from V and 6 bases from J, with 14 bases between. The CDR3 contains 14 residues. This chain's CDR3 is CSVEGAGDPGELFF. CDR3 in DNA: TGCAGCGTTGAGGGGGCAGGGGATCCCGGGGAGCTGTTTTTT.

The chain couples TRBV5-1 to TRBJ2-5; 11 bases map to TRBD2. V was clipped by 1 base and J by 3 bases; unmatched bases: 8. The germline V gene has CDR1 SGHRS and CDR2 YFSETQ. The CDR3 consists of 17 residues. The CDR3 sequence: CASSLYPQGLAEETQYF. The CDR3 nucleotides are TGCGCCAGCAGCTTGTATCCCCAGGGACTAGCGGAAGAGACCCAGTACTTC.

The chain has TRBV5-4 and TRBJ2-7; 7 bases agree with TRBD2. After removal of 1 base from V and 0 bases from J, the junction contained 4 bases not matched to a gene. Germline values: CDR1 SGHNT, CDR2 YYREEE (reference sequence). This CDR3 is 15 amino acids long. The CDR3 sequence is CASSLPGGGSYEQYF. CDR3 DNA: TGTGCCAGCAGCTTGCCGGGAGGAGGCTCCTACGAGCAGTACTTC.

This chain connects TRBV4-1 to TRBJ1-4; D unclear. The V gene lost 8 bases and the J gene lost 6 bases, with 13 bases spanning the gap. Per germline, CDR1 MGHRA and CDR2 YSYEKL. This CDR3 comprises 13 residues. CDR3 sequence: CASGVGQDEKLFF. CDR3 nucleotides: TGCGCCAGCGGGGTCGGCCAGGATGAAAAACTGTTTTTT.

V is TRBV10-3 and J is TRBJ2-3; D possibly uses TRBD1 or TRBD2 (5 bases each). V was trimmed by 3 bases and J by 2 bases, leaving 18 bases between them. Germline V lookup: CDR1 ENHRY, CDR2 SYGVKD. The CDR3 totals 17 residues. CDR3 DNA: TGTGCCATCAGTGACGACGTGGGGACCTCGACCACAGATACGCAGTATTTT. This codes for CAISDDVGTSTTDTQYF.

The J gene is TRBJ1-1, the V gene TRBV27, with D possibly being TRBD1 (6 bases). Trimming took off 6 bases at V and 8 bases at J, with 13 bases between the two ends. The length of the CDR3 is 12 residues. From germline, CDR1 is MNHEY and CDR2 SMNVEV (reference sequence). DNA of the CDR3: TGTGCCAGCAGATTGGGGGCGGGGGAAGCTTTCTTT. This encodes CASRLGAGEAFF.

The chain recombines TRBV9 with TRBJ2-7; 9 positions match TRBD2. Trimming took 3 bases from V and 3 from J; bases not matched to a gene: 7. CDR1 is SGDLS and CDR2 is YYNGEE in the germline V gene. There are 15 residues in the CDR3. This CDR3 reads CASSASSGRGYEQYF. The CDR3 DNA is TGTGCCAGCAGCGCTAGTAGCGGGAGAGGCTACGAGCAGTACTTC.

The chain couples TRBV9 to TRBJ1-4; 7 bases match TRBD1. This CDR3 has 15 amino acids. J was trimmed by 0 bases and V by 3 bases; bases with no gene match: 2. Per germline, CDR1 SGDLS and CDR2 YYNGEE. The CDR3 region is CASSEGAATNEKLFF. The CDR3 DNA reads as TGTGCCAGCAGCGAGGGGGCAGCAACTAATGAAAAACTGTTTTTT.